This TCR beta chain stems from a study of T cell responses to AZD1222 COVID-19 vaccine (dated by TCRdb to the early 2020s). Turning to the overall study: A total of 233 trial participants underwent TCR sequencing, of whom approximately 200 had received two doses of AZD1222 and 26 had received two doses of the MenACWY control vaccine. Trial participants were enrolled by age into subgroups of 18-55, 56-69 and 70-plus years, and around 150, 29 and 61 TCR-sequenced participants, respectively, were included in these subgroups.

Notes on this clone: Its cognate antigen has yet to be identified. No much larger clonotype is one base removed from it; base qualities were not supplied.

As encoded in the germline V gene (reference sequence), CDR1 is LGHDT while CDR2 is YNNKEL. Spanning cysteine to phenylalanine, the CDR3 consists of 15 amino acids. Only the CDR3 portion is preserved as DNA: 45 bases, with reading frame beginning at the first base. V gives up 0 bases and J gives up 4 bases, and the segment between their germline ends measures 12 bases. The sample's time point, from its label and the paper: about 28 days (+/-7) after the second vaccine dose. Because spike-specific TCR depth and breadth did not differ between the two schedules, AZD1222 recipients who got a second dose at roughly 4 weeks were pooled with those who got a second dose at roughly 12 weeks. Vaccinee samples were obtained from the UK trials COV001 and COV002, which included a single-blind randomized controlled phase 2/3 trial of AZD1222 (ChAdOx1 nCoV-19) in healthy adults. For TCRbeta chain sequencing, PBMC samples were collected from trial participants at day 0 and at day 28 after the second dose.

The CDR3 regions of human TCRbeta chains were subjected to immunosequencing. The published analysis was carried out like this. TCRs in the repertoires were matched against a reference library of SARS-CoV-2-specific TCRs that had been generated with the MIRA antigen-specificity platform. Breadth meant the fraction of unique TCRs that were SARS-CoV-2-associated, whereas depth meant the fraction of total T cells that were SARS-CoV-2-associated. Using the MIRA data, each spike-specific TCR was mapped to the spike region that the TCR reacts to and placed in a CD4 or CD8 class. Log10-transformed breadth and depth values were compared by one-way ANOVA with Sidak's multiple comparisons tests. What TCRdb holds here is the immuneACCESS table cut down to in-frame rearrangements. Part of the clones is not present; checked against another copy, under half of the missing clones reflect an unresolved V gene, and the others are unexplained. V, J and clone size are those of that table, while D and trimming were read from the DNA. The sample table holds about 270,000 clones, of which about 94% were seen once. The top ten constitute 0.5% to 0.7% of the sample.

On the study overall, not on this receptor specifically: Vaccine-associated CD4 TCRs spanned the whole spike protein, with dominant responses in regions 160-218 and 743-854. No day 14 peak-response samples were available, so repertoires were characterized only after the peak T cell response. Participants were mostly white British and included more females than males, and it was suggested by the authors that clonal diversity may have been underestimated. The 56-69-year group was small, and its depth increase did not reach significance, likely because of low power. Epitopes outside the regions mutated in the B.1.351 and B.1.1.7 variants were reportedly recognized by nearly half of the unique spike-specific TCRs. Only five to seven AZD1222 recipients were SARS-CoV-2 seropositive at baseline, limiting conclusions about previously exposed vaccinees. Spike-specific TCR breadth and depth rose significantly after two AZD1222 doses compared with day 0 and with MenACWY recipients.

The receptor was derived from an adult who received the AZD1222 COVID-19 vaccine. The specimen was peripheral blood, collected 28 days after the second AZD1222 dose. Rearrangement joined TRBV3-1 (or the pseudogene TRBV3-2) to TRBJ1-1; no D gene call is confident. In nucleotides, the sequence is TGTGCCAGCAGCCAAGACCGACGCTGGGGCACTGAAGCTTTCTTT. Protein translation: CASSQDRRWGTEAFF.